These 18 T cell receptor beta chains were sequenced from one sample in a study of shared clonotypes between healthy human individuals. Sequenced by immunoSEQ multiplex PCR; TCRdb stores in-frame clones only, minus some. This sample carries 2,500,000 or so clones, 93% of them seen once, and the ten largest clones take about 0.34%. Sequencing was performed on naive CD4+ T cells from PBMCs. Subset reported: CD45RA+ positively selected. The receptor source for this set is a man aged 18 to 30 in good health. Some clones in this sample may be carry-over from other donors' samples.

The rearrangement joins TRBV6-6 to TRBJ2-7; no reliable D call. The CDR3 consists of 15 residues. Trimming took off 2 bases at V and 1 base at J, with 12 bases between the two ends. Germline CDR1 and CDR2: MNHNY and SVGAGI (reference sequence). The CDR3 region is CASSYGRVGSYEQYF. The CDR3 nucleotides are TGTGCCAGCAGTTACGGAAGGGTCGGATCCTACGAGCAGTACTTC.

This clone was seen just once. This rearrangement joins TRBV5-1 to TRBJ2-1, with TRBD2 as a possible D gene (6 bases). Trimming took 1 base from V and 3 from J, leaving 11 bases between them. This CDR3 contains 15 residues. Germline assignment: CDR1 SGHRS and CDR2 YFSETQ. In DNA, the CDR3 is TGCGCCAGCAGCTTGACCCCGGACTACTACAATGAGCAGTTCTTC. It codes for CASSLTPDYYNEQFF.

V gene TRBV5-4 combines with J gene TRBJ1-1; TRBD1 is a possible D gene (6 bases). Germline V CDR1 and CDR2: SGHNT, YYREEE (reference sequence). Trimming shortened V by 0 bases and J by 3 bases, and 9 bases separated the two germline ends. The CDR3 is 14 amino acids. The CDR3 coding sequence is TGTGCCAGCAGCTTGGACAGGGATGACACTGAAGCTTTCTTT. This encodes CASSLDRDDTEAFF.

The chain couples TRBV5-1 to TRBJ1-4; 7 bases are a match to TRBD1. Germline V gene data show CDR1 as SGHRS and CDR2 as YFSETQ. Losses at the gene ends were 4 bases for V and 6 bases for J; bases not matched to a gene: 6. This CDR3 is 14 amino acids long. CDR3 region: CASSKGGGYEKLFF. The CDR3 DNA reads TGCGCCAGCAGCAAAGGGGGCGGATATGAAAAACTGTTTTTT.

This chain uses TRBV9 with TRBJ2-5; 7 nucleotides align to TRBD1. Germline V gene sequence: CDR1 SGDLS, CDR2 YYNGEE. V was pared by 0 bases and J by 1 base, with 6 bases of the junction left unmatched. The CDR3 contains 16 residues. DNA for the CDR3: TGTGCCAGCAGCGTAGCTTTTGGACAGGCCCAAGAGACCCAGTACTTC. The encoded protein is CASSVAFGQAQETQYF.

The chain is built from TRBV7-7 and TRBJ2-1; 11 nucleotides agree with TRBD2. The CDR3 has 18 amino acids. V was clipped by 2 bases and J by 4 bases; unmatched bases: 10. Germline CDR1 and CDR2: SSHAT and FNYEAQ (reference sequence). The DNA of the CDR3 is TGTGCCAGCAGCTTAAGCGCACGACTAGCGGGGAAATACAATGAGCAGTTCTTC. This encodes CASSLSARLAGKYNEQFF. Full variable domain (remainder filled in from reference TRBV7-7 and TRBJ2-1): GAGVSQSPRYKVTKRGQDVTLRCDPISSHATLYWYQQALGQGPEFLTYFNYEAQPDKSGLPSDRFSAERPEGSISTLTIQRTEQRDSAMYRCASSLSARLAGKYNEQFFGPGTRLTVL.

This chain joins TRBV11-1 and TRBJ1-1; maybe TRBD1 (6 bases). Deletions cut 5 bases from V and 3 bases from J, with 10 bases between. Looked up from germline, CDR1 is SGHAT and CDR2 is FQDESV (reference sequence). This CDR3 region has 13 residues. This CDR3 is CASSPDRHTEAFF. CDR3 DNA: TGTGCCAGCAGCCCCGACAGGCACACTGAAGCTTTCTTT.

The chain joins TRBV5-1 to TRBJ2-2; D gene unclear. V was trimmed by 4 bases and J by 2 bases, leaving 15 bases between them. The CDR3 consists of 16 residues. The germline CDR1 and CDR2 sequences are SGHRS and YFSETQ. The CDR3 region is CASSGAGSLNTGELFF. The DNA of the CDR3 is TGCGCCAGCAGCGGCGCCGGGTCCCTAAACACCGGGGAGCTGTTTTTT.

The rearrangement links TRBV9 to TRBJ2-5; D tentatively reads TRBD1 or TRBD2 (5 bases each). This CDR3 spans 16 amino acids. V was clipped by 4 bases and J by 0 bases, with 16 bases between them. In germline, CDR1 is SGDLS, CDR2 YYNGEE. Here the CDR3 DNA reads TGTGCCAGCAGCCCTGGGGGACGGACATACCAAGAGACCCAGTACTTC. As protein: CASSPGGRTYQETQYF.

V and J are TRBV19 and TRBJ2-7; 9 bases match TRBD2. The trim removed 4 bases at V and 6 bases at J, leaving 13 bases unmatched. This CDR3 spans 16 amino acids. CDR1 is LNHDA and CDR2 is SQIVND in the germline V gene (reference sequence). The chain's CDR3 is CASSTPPASGTSEQYF. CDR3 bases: TGTGCCAGTAGTACCCCCCCAGCTAGCGGGACTTCCGAGCAGTACTTC.

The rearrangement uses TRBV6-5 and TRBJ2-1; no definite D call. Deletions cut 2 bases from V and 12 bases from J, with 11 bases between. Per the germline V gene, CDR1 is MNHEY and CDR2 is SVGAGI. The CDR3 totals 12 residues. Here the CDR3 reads CASSYPAGVQFF. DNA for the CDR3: TGTGCCAGCAGTTACCCTGCCGGTGTGCAGTTCTTC.

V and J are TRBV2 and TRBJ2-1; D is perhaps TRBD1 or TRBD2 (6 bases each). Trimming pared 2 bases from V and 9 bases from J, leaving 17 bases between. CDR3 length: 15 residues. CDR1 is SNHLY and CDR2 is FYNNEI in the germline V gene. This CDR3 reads CASSELRETTGEQFF. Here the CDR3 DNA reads TGTGCCAGCAGTGAACTCCGGGAGACGACAGGTGAGCAGTTCTTC.

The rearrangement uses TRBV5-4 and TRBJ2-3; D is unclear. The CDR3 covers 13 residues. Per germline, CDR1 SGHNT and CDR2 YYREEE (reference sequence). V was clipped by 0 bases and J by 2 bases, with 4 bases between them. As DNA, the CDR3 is TGTGCCAGCAGCTTGGACTACACAGATACGCAGTATTTT. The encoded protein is CASSLDYTDTQYF.

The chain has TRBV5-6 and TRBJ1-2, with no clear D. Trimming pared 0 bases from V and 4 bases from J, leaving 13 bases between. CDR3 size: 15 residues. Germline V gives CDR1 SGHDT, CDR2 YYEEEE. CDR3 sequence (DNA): TGTGCCAGCAGCTTGGATAGCCGGGTCGGCTATGGCTACACCTTC. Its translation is CASSLDSRVGYGYTF.

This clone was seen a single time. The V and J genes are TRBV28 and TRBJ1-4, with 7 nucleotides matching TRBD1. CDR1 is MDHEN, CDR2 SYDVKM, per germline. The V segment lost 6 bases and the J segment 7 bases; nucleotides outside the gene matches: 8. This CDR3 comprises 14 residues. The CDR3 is CASSLQGSGEKLFF. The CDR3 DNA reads TGTGCCAGCAGCTTACAGGGGAGTGGTGAAAAACTGTTTTTT.

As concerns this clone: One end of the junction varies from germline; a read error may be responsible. CDR3 loop: CASTEAGGRGGEQYF. The CDR3 DNA reads as TGTGCCAGCACTGAAGCCGGCGGGAGGGGTGGCGAGCAGTACTTC. V gene TRBV2 combines with J gene TRBJ2-7; TRBD2 agrees at 9 bases. The germline V gene encodes CDR1 SNHLY and CDR2 FYNNEI. The CDR3 sequence is 15 residues long.

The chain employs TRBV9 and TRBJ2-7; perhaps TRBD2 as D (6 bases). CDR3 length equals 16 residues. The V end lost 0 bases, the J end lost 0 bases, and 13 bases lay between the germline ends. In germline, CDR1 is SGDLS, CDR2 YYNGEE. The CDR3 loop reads CASSVGGTSSSYEQYF. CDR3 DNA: TGTGCCAGCAGCGTAGGAGGGACTTCGAGCTCCTACGAGCAGTACTTC.

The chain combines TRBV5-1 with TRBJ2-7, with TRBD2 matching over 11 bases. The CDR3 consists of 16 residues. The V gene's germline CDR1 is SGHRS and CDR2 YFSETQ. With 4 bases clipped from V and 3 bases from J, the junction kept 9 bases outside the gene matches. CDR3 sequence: CASSPMGLAAVYEQYF. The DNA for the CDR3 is TGCGCCAGCAGCCCAATGGGACTAGCGGCCGTCTACGAGCAGTACTTC.